Listed here are 25 T cell receptor beta chains from one sample, sequenced in a study of OX40 agonist ivuxolimab in advanced cancers. Assay: immunoSEQ multiplex PCR; the TCRdb copy retains only in-frame clones and omits some. The sample records 58,000 or so clones, 83% being singletons. Sequenced material: CD4+ or CD8+ T cells sorted from blood, taken in a trial of the OX40 agonist ivuxolimab. The receptors shown here come from an adult with an advanced solid tumor such as melanoma, head and neck, liver or kidney cancer.

This chain joins TRBV5-1 and TRBJ2-7; D is unclear. In germline, CDR1 is SGHRS, CDR2 YFSETQ. CDR3 length equals 13 residues. Trimming took off 5 bases at V and 3 bases at J, with 12 bases between the two ends. Here the CDR3 reads CASSVLIDYEQYF. For the CDR3, the DNA is TGCGCCAGCAGTGTTCTGATTGACTACGAGCAGTACTTC. Drawing the rest from reference TRBV5-1 and TRBJ2-7, the complete variable domain is KAGVTQTPRYLIKTRGQQVTLSCSPISGHRSVSWYQQTPGQGLQFLFEYFSETQRNKGNFPGRFSGRQFSNSRSEMNVSTLELGDSALYLCASSVLIDYEQYFGPGTRLTVT.

The gene calls are TRBV7-8 and TRBJ2-5; D unresolved. The tail of the sequence fits TRBJ2-7 better, so the J call may be wrong. The CDR3 runs 15 residues. CDR1 is SGHVS, CDR2 FQNEAQ, per germline. The CDR3 reads CASSWTGSPSYEQYF. The CDR3 DNA reads TGTGCCAGCAGCTGGACCGGGTCCCCCTCCTACGAGCAGTACTTC.

The rearrangement links TRBV6-5 to TRBJ2-2, with TRBD1 matching 7 bases. The trim removed 4 bases at V and 4 bases at J, leaving 6 bases unmatched. The CDR3 length is 15 residues. CDR1 and CDR2 from the germline V gene are MNHEY and SVGAGI. The CDR3 is CASSSEGGRTGELFF. The CDR3 coding sequence is TGTGCCAGCAGTTCCGAAGGGGGCCGCACCGGGGAGCTGTTTTTT.

V and J are TRBV5-4 and TRBJ1-2; unclear D gene. There are 15 residues in the CDR3. V was clipped by 0 bases and J by 2 bases, with 11 bases between them. Germline-derived CDR1 and CDR2 are SGHNT and YYREEE (reference sequence). The CDR3 DNA follows: TGTGCCAGCAGCTTGGGACCGGAAAACAACTATGGCTACACCTTC. Encoded protein: CASSLGPENNYGYTF.

The chain recombines TRBV6-1 with TRBJ2-1; D call uncertain. The CDR3 sequence is 13 residues long. The V gene lost 8 bases and the J gene lost 7 bases, with 15 bases spanning the gap. From germline, CDR1 is MNHNS and CDR2 SASEGT. This chain's CDR3 is CASETGDGNEQFF. In DNA, the CDR3 is TGTGCCAGCGAGACCGGAGATGGTAATGAGCAGTTCTTC.

This clone appeared a few times. The V gene is TRBV6-1, the J gene TRBJ2-7; perhaps TRBD2 as D (5 bases). The CDR3 consists of 14 residues. Germline values: CDR1 MNHNS, CDR2 SASEGT. V shed 5 bases and J shed 6 bases, with 17 bases lying between them. CDR3 nucleotides: TGTGCCAGCAGTAATGGACGGGGTCTGGGCGAGCAGTACTTC. This gives the protein CASSNGRGLGEQYF.

The genes are TRBV28 and TRBJ1-1, with 10 bases matching TRBD1. V lost 4 bases to trimming and J lost 4 bases; unmatched junction nucleotides: 6. Per the germline V gene, CDR1 is MDHEN and CDR2 is SYDVKM. The CDR3 extends over 15 amino acids. The CDR3 region is CASSSTGGDSTEAFF. In nucleotides, the CDR3 is TGTGCCAGCAGTTCGACAGGGGGCGACAGCACTGAAGCTTTCTTT.

The chain has TRBV7-2 and TRBJ2-2; a weak D match, TRBD1 (5 bases). The CDR3 runs 13 residues. The V and J ends lost 1 base and 6 bases respectively, with 6 bases between them. Germline CDR1 and CDR2: SGHTA and FQGNSA. The CDR3 protein is CASSLEGAGELFF. The CDR3 coding sequence is TGTGCCAGCAGCTTAGAAGGGGCCGGGGAGCTGTTTTTT.

The V gene is TRBV7-2, the J gene TRBJ2-1, with 9 bases that match TRBD1. V was pared by 2 bases and J by 7 bases, with 15 bases of the junction left unmatched. Per the germline V gene, CDR1 is SGHTA and CDR2 is FQGNSA. The CDR3 sequence is 18 residues long. CDR3 DNA: TGTGCCAGCAGCTTACAGGGGTCCGGGACAGGGAATACAAATGAGCAGTTCTTC. It codes for CASSLQGSGTGNTNEQFF. Full variable domain (outside the CDR3, taken from reference TRBV7-2 and TRBJ2-1): GAGVSQSPSNKVTEKGKDVELRCDPISGHTALYWYRQSLGQGLEFLIYFQGNSAPDKSGLPSDRFSAERTGGSVSTLTIQRTQQEDSAVYLCASSLQGSGTGNTNEQFFGPGTRLTVL.

This chain connects TRBV28 to TRBJ1-4; 12 bases agree with TRBD1. The germline CDR1 and CDR2 sequences are MDHEN and SYDVKM. The CDR3 consists of 14 residues. V trimming: 2 bases; J trimming: 16 bases; junction bases outside the gene matches: 8. Here the CDR3 reads CASSLAGTGGGKFF. The CDR3 DNA reads as TGTGCCAGCAGTTTAGCCGGGACAGGGGGCGGAAAGTTTTTT.

The rearrangement uses TRBV10-3 and TRBJ1-3; unclear D gene. Germline CDR1 ENHRY, CDR2 SYGVKD. The V end lost 6 bases, the J end lost 0 bases, and 12 bases lay between the germline ends. The CDR3 consists of 15 residues. The chain's CDR3 is CAIRTGRPSGNTIYF. The CDR3 bases are TGTGCCATCAGGACTGGGCGCCCCTCTGGAAACACCATATATTTT.

J is TRBJ2-5 and V is TRBV7-9; possible D gene TRBD1, 6 bases. The assigned J gene may be wrong: the sequence end matches TRBJ2-7 better. CDR3 length: 13 residues. The germline V gene has CDR1 SEHNR and CDR2 FQNEAQ (reference sequence). Written as DNA, the CDR3 is TGTGCCAGCGGCGGCGGCAGGGGCGACGAGCAGTACTTC. Amino acids: CASGGGRGDEQYF.

This clone occurred a few times. The chain carries TRBV7-3 and TRBJ2-5; 10 bases line up with TRBD1. This CDR3 spans 14 amino acids. J gave up 6 bases and V 3 bases, and 4 bases lay outside the gene matches. Germline lookup yields CDR1 SGHTA and CDR2 FQGTGA. CDR3 loop: CASSFGTGVKTQYF. For the CDR3, the DNA is TGTGCCAGCAGCTTCGGGACAGGGGTAAAGACCCAGTACTTC.

The chain recombines TRBV15 with TRBJ1-2; D unclear. V dropped 0 bases and J dropped 6 bases, with 8 bases sitting between them. The CDR3 sequence is 13 residues long. The germline CDR1 and CDR2 sequences are LNHNV and YYDKDF (reference sequence). Here the CDR3 reads CATSRDGRHGYTF. CDR3 DNA: TGTGCCACCAGCAGAGATGGGCGGCATGGCTACACCTTC. The full variable domain, in which reference TRBV15 and TRBJ1-2 provide the parts outside the CDR3, is DAMVIQNPRYQVTQFGKPVTLSCSQTLNHNVMYWYQQKSSQAPKLLFHYYDKDFNNEADTPDNFQSRRPNTSFCFLDIRSPGLGDTAMYLCATSRDGRHGYTFGSGTRLTVV.

This chain connects TRBV11-3 to TRBJ2-5, with a tentative D call TRBD2 (5 bases). This CDR3 has 15 residues. Germline values: CDR1 SGHNT, CDR2 YENEEA. The V end lost 5 bases, the J end lost 5 bases, and 18 bases lay between the germline ends. CDR3 amino acids: CASSLNHGEWETQYF. CDR3 nucleotide sequence: TGTGCCAGCAGCCTAAACCACGGGGAATGGGAGACCCAGTACTTC.

This clone was counted a single time. The gene calls are TRBV29-1 and TRBJ1-2; D is possibly TRBD1 (5 bases). The CDR3 is 12 amino acids. Looked up from germline, CDR1 is SQVTM and CDR2 is ANQGSEA. V lost 5 bases and J 8 bases, leaving 15 bases between the germline ends. DNA for the CDR3: TGCAGCGTTCCGGGACCTTCTTCGGGCTACACCTTC. Translation gives CSVPGPSSGYTF. Variable domain in full (rest from reference TRBV29-1 and TRBJ1-2): SAVISQKPSRDICQRGTSLTIQCQVDSQVTMMFWYRQQPGQSLTLIATANQGSEATYESGFVIDKFPISRPNLTFSTLTVSNMSPEDSSIYLCSVPGPSSGYTFGSGTRLTVV.

The chain employs TRBV6-4 and TRBJ2-7; 7 bases match TRBD1. This CDR3 comprises 14 residues. Germline V gene data show CDR1 as MRHNA and CDR2 as SNTAGT. V trimming: 5 bases; J trimming: 2 bases; junction bases outside the gene matches: 6. CDR3 amino acids: CASSLRQGPYEQYF. CDR3 nucleotides: TGTGCCAGCAGTTTGAGACAGGGCCCCTACGAGCAGTACTTC.

The V gene is TRBV6-1, the J gene TRBJ2-2; D gene ambiguous. The CDR3 runs to 12 residues. The V and J ends lost 3 bases and 6 bases respectively, with 5 bases between them. In germline, CDR1 is MNHNS, CDR2 SASEGT. CDR3 coding DNA: TGTGCCAGCAGTGATCAGGCCGGGGAGCTGTTTTTT. This sequence encodes CASSDQAGELFF.

This sequence joins TRBV28 and TRBJ1-2; D call uncertain. This CDR3 is built from 13 residues. Trimming pared 5 bases from V and 4 bases from J, leaving 11 bases between. CDR1 is MDHEN, CDR2 SYDVKM, per germline. This CDR3 is CASSETVTYGYTF. The CDR3 nucleotides are TGTGCCAGCAGTGAAACAGTTACCTATGGCTACACCTTC.

The chain is built from TRBV5-1 and TRBJ2-3; D uncertain. V lost 4 bases to trimming and J lost 6 bases, with 18 bases between them. The germline gives CDR1 SGHRS, CDR2 YFSETQ. This CDR3 is built from 15 residues. As DNA, the CDR3 is TGCGCCAGCAGCATAACTGCCACTGGTAAGGATACGCAGTATTTT. It encodes CASSITATGKDTQYF. Using reference TRBV5-1 and TRBJ2-3 for the parts outside the CDR3, the full variable domain is KAGVTQTPRYLIKTRGQQVTLSCSPISGHRSVSWYQQTPGQGLQFLFEYFSETQRNKGNFPGRFSGRQFSNSRSEMNVSTLELGDSALYLCASSITATGKDTQYFGPGTRLTVL.

J is TRBJ1-3 and V is TRBV5-3; TRBD1 agrees at 9 bases. TRBV5-3 is reported as an ORF; its role is uncertain. This CDR3 comprises 16 residues. V lost 3 bases, J lost 4 bases, and 8 bases stayed unmatched. CDR3 region: CARSSKRTGAGNTIYF. The CDR3 nucleotides are TGTGCCAGAAGCTCTAAGCGGACAGGGGCAGGAAACACCATATATTTT.

The chain has TRBV19 and TRBJ2-1, with 8 bases that match TRBD2. Looked up from germline, CDR1 is LNHDA and CDR2 is SQIVND (reference sequence). The V gene end was trimmed by 9 bases and the J gene end by 7 bases; junction bases not matched to a gene: 5. The CDR3 contains 12 residues. The CDR3 loop reads CASGGAGNEQFF. CDR3 in DNA: TGTGCCAGCGGGGGGGCCGGGAATGAGCAGTTCTTC.

The chain employs TRBV18 and TRBJ1-1; the D gene is possibly TRBD1 (6 bases). The V and J ends lost 10 bases and 1 base respectively, with 13 bases between them. Germline V CDR1 and CDR2: KGHSH, LQKENI. The CDR3 runs 13 residues. The CDR3 coding sequence is TGTGCCACCGAACCGGGACAGAACACTGAAGCTTTCTTT. Encoded protein: CATEPGQNTEAFF.

The gene calls are TRBV21-1 and TRBJ2-5; TRBD2, as called in the table, went unchecked against the DNA. TRBV21-1 is flagged as a pseudogene. This CDR3 comprises 16 residues. CDR3 amino acids: CASSKAGLAEQETQYF. CDR3 nucleotide sequence: TGTGCCAGCAGCAAAGCGGGACTAGCGGAACAAGAGACCCAGTACTTC.

CDR3 DNA sequence: TGTGCCAGCAGCTTTAGCGTCGGTGGAGAAGAGACCCAGTACTTC. It specifies CASSFSVGGEETQYF. The V gene is TRBV27, the J gene TRBJ2-5, with D maybe TRBD2 (5 bases). Germline values: CDR1 MNHEY, CDR2 SMNVEV (reference sequence). The V end lost 6 bases, the J end lost 3 bases, and 17 bases lay between the germline ends. The CDR3 contains 15 residues.